This TCR beta chain is from a study of T-cell memory formation after mild COVID-19 (dated by TCRdb to the early 2020s). Concerning the study at large: Most TCR sequence clusters were specific to one of the two donors. In a couple of donors, T-cell clones that expanded and contracted after mild COVID-19 were tracked by sequencing TCRalpha and TCRbeta repertoires over time. Two young, previously healthy adult volunteers made up the cohort, one male and one female.

Summary of the overall study and its limitations: The second-wave clones that peaked on day 37 were not confirmed to be SARS-CoV-2 specific. The study covered only a couple of mild cases, and larger cohorts including severe cases with pre-infection samples were considered necessary. Clones contracting from day 15 to 85 had balanced CD4/CD8 phenotypes, while a second wave expanding from day 15 to 37 was biased towards CD4+. Contracting CD4+ clones were found mainly in CM and EM memory subsets, while CD8+ clones were enriched in EMRA. The detection of some responding clones in pre-infection memory suggests that pre-existing cross-reactive memory T cells joined the SARS-CoV-2 response.

Concerning this clonotype itself: Its binding antigen is unknown. Per-base quality was not reported, and no clone a single base away is much larger than it.

V drops 0 bases and J drops 0 bases, leaving 8 bases in between. Spanning cysteine to phenylalanine, the CDR3 consists of 15 amino acids. The sequence is cut down to CDR3 DNA, 45 bases in frame from base 1. CDR1 and CDR2 are drawn from the germline V gene: SGDLS, YYNGEE. Ficoll-Paque density gradient centrifugation was the method used to isolate PBMCs. The data were produced on an Illumina NovaSeq 6000. TCRalpha and TCRbeta cDNA libraries were built by 5'RACE with constant-segment primers, adding sample barcodes and unique molecular identifiers. RNA was extracted from every sample with Trizol reagent. The libraries were amplified in two PCR steps, and the second step added a second sample barcode and Illumina TruSeq adapters. Libraries were sequenced on an Illumina NovaSeq with 2 x 150 bp paired-end reads. Turning to the authors' computational methods: Demultiplexing of reads and collapsing into UMI-guided consensus sequences were performed with migec v1.2.7. With mixcr v2.1.11, UMI consensuses were aligned to TRA and TRB V and J templates and assembled into clonotypes. A clonotype was counted as expanded or contracted only when both edgeR and NoisET called the clonotype significant, with the noise models trained on biological replicates. For edgeR calls, a false discovery rate-adjusted p below 0.01 and a log2 fold-change threshold of 1 were applied. As an exploratory analysis of dynamics, max-normalized trajectories of the 1000 most abundant clonotypes were examined with PCA combined with hierarchical clustering. Each responding clone was given a CD4 or CD8 phenotype based on the CD4+ and CD8+ repertoires, which had been sequenced separately. TCRdb trimmed the raw reads at Q25, called clones with MiXCR and kept productive beta chains. Rows merge per CDR3 protein into single entries with the most common DNA and genes. The V and J calls, along with clone size, are taken from TCRdb and not from the paper's own processing. For this sample there are approximately 250,000 distinct CDR3 sequences; around 15% appear just once. The ten most abundant clones make up 20% to 25% of the sample.

This receptor was identified in a man aged 18-30 years who had mild COVID-19 (a few samples of this study predate the infection). The sample titles of this study are shuffled in the database, so cell type and time point are left out; the donor was told from shared clones. Sequences were obtained from PBMCs or a T cell subset sorted from them (not recorded which). The chain was built from TRBV9 and TRBJ2-3; the D segment cannot be called with confidence. This receptor carries the CDR3 CASSVGLLSTDTQYF. At the DNA level, the sequence is TGTGCCAGCAGCGTAGGTCTCCTAAGCACAGATACGCAGTATTTT.